This T cell receptor (beta chain) comes out of a study of T cells in women clearing cervical HPV infection. About the research overall: With HLA typing for only a few women, HLA confounding remains possible. General study findings and limits: TRBV6-7 abundance was lower in cases than controls (around 0.11% versus 0.16%). CIN3+ cases had significantly higher TCR repertoire richness than controls, but evenness did not differ.

In the case of this clone: Its antigen is unidentified. The read halts 3 residues ahead of the CDR3 end, with the missing end drawn from the germline J gene.

Germline V gives CDR1 LNHDA, CDR2 SQIVND (reference sequence). With V trimmed by 5 bases and J by 10 bases, 15 bases remained unmatched. This CDR3 has 17 amino acids. The repertoire was sequenced with immunoSEQ multiplex PCR; TCRdb's copy has only in-frame clones and lacks some. This repertoire includes roughly 37,000 clones. Input material: blood buffy coat. This receptor was obtained from a woman aged 18-69 years with a cervical HPV16 infection that either progressed to CIN3+ or cleared (not recorded which). The chain joins TRBV19 to TRBJ2-2, with 11 bases matching TRBD1. Here the CDR3 reads CASSSWGTGGGYEELFF. The CDR3 DNA, read in part, is TGTGCCAGTAGTTCTTGGGGGACAGGGGGTGGCTACGAGGAG.